Each of the 30 T cell receptor beta chains below was sequenced from the same sample in a study of blood T cell repertoires in COVID-19. Method: immunoSEQ multiplex PCR; TCRdb's copy keeps in-frame clones and lacks some. Of about 280,000 clones listed, 65% to 90% were seen once; the top ten hold 5% to 6.5%. The sample taken for sequencing was peripheral blood. The source is a man aged 45-65 years with active or convalescent COVID-19.

The chain uses TRBV19 and TRBJ1-2, with 8 bases identical to TRBD1. After removal of 4 bases from V and 2 bases from J, the junction contained 3 bases not matched to a gene. The germline V gene encodes CDR1 LNHDA and CDR2 SQIVND (reference sequence). This CDR3 is 14 amino acids long. The chain's CDR3 is CASSTQGANYGYTF. The DNA of the CDR3 is TGTGCCAGTAGTACCCAGGGGGCCAACTATGGCTACACCTTC.

The gene calls are TRBV15 and TRBJ2-1, with TRBD2 matching over 10 bases. Germline CDR1 and CDR2: LNHNV and YYDKDF (reference sequence). The J segment lost 7 bases and the V segment lost 6 bases, leaving 9 bases of the junction unmatched. The CDR3 sequence is 15 residues long. CDR3 sequence: CATRSGRGLTNEQFF. For the CDR3, the DNA is TGTGCCACCAGAAGCGGGAGGGGGTTGACGAATGAGCAGTTCTTC. Full variable domain (remainder filled in from reference TRBV15 and TRBJ2-1): DAMVIQNPRYQVTQFGKPVTLSCSQTLNHNVMYWYQQKSSQAPKLLFHYYDKDFNNEADTPDNFQSRRPNTSFCFLDIRSPGLGDTAMYLCATRSGRGLTNEQFFGPGTRLTVL.

This chain joins TRBV5-4 and TRBJ2-5; 9 bases align to TRBD2. CDR3 length equals 15 residues. The trim removed 5 bases at V and 4 bases at J, leaving 9 bases unmatched. From germline, CDR1 is SGHNT and CDR2 YYREEE (reference sequence). The CDR3 protein is CASRRAGGPRETQYF. The CDR3 nucleotides are TGTGCCAGCAGGAGGGCGGGAGGGCCGAGAGAGACCCAGTACTTC. Variable domain in full (rest from reference TRBV5-4 and TRBJ2-5): ETGVTQSPTHLIKTRGQQVTLRCSSQSGHNTVSWYQQALGQGPQFIFQYYREEENGRGNFPPRFSGLQFPNYSSELNVNALELDDSALYLCASRRAGGPRETQYFGPGTRLLVL.

The chain is built from TRBV7-3 and TRBJ1-1; 7 positions agree with TRBD1. This CDR3 contains 13 residues. V shed 5 bases, J shed 8 bases, and the junction held 8 bases outside the gene matches. Per germline, CDR1 SGHTA and CDR2 FQGTGA. The CDR3 bases are TGTGCCAGCAGCCCCGGGACACAGGGGGAAGCTTTCTTT. Protein sequence: CASSPGTQGEAFF. The full variable domain, completed using reference TRBV7-3 and TRBJ1-1, is GAGVSQTPSNKVTEKGKYVELRCDPISGHTALYWYRQSLGQGPEFLIYFQGTGAADDSGLPNDRFFAVRPEGSVSTLKIQRTERGDSAVYLCASSPGTQGEAFFGQGTRLTVV.

This chain links TRBV6-2 or TRBV6-3 with TRBJ1-5; no reliable D call. This CDR3 contains 12 residues. Germline assignment: CDR1 MNHEY and CDR2 SVGEGT. V gave up 0 bases and J gave up 9 bases, with 6 bases separating them. The CDR3 spells CASSYSSRPQHF. DNA for the CDR3: TGTGCCAGCAGTTACTCGTCCCGGCCCCAGCATTTT.

The gene calls are TRBV5-1 and TRBJ2-1, with D perhaps TRBD2 (5 bases). Germline V gene sequence: CDR1 SGHRS, CDR2 YFSETQ. V gave up 5 bases and J gave up 1 base, with 16 bases separating them. The CDR3 loop spans 16 amino acids. CDR3: CASRSGLGLSYNEQFF. CDR3 coding DNA: TGCGCCAGCAGATCCGGACTGGGCCTTTCCTACAATGAGCAGTTCTTC. Filled out from reference TRBV5-1 and TRBJ2-1, the complete variable domain reads KAGVTQTPRYLIKTRGQQVTLSCSPISGHRSVSWYQQTPGQGLQFLFEYFSETQRNKGNFPGRFSGRQFSNSRSEMNVSTLELGDSALYLCASRSGLGLSYNEQFFGPGTRLTVL.

The rearrangement links TRBV4-2 to TRBJ1-1; the match to TRBD1 covers 9 bases. The germline V gene encodes CDR1 LGHNA and CDR2 YNFKEQ. Trimming at V came to 0 bases and at J to 11 bases, leaving 13 bases not matched to a gene. This CDR3 contains 16 residues. The CDR3 DNA reads as TGTGCCAGCAGCCAAGAAGCTGGGACAGGGAGGGGTGGGGCTTTCTTT. Translating gives CASSQEAGTGRGGAFF.

This clone has a single count. This chain joins TRBV5-4 and TRBJ2-4, with 9 bases fitting TRBD1. V lost 0 bases to trimming and J lost 1 base; unmatched junction nucleotides: 2. The germline V gene has CDR1 SGHNT and CDR2 YYREEE (reference sequence). The CDR3 covers 16 residues. CDR3 DNA sequence: TGTGCCAGCAGCTTGGAGGGGACAGGGGCCAAAAACATTCAGTACTTC. This sequence encodes CASSLEGTGAKNIQYF.

V gene TRBV4-1 combines with J gene TRBJ1-3, with unresolved D. V dropped 0 bases and J dropped 4 bases, with 16 bases sitting between them. This CDR3 has 17 amino acids. Per the germline V gene, CDR1 is MGHRA and CDR2 is YSYEKL. CDR3 DNA sequence: TGCGCCAGCAGCCAAGATAGGCAAGGCAGCGGAGGAAACACCATATATTTT. This gives the protein CASSQDRQGSGGNTIYF.

This chain uses TRBV5-5 with TRBJ2-5; 11 nucleotides line up with TRBD2. The CDR3 runs 15 residues. Per the germline V gene, CDR1 is SGHKS and CDR2 is YYEKEE (reference sequence). V dropped 5 bases and J dropped 2; count of bases not matched to a gene: 5. The CDR3 reads CASRPTSGIQETQYF. The CDR3 nucleotides are TGTGCCAGCAGGCCGACTAGCGGGATACAAGAGACCCAGTACTTC.

This chain connects TRBV30 to TRBJ1-5; 8 bases match TRBD1. There are 16 residues in the CDR3. The V gene end was trimmed by 1 base and the J gene end by 7 bases; junction bases not matched to a gene: 12. Germline values: CDR1 GTSNPN, CDR2 SVGIG (reference sequence). Written as DNA, the CDR3 is TGTGCCTGGAGTGCGATCGAATCAGGGGGCGGGCAGCCCCAGCATTTT. Translating gives CAWSAIESGGGQPQHF. Supplemented by reference TRBV30 and TRBJ1-5, the full variable domain reads SQTIHQWPATLVQPVGSPLSLECTVEGTSNPNLYWYRQAAGRGLQLLFYSVGIGQISSEVPQNLSASRPQDRQFILSSKKLLLSDSGFYLCAWSAIESGGGQPQHFGDGTRLSIL.

The V and J genes are TRBV3-1 (or the pseudogene TRBV3-2) and TRBJ2-7; D gene ambiguous. CDR1 is LGHDT and CDR2 is YNNKEL in the germline V gene (reference sequence). The CDR3 consists of 12 residues. The V end was cut by 4 bases, the J end by 2 bases, with 6 bases between. CDR3 coding DNA: TGTGCCAGCAGCCTTGTAACCTACGAGCAGTACTTC. Protein sequence: CASSLVTYEQYF.

The chain joins TRBV7-6 to TRBJ1-3; a possible D gene is TRBD1 (5 bases). This CDR3 is built from 11 residues. The germline CDR1 and CDR2 sequences are SGHVS and FNYEAQ. V was shortened by 8 bases and J by 10 bases, with 12 bases between the two germline ends. The CDR3 sequence: CASRREDTIYF. CDR3 DNA: TGTGCCAGCCGCAGGGAAGATACCATATATTTT.

This clone was counted a few times. The chain uses TRBV7-8 and TRBJ2-7; D possibly corresponds to TRBD2 (6 bases). This CDR3 has 14 amino acids. Germline CDR1 and CDR2: SGHVS and FQNEAQ. Between the trimmed V and J ends, which lost 5 bases and 2 bases, there was a span of 13 bases. The CDR3 DNA is TGTGCCAGCAGCCCTTCGGGACTCCCCTACGAGCAGTACTTC. It codes for CASSPSGLPYEQYF.

The chain couples TRBV7-7 to TRBJ2-7; 7 bases are a match to TRBD1. The V gene's germline CDR1 is SSHAT and CDR2 FNYEAQ (reference sequence). Trimming cost V 0 bases and J 2 bases; bases outside gene matches: 1. The CDR3 runs 14 residues. The DNA of the CDR3 is TGTGCCAGCAGCTTAGCAGGGGGCGCCTACGAGCAGTACTTC. Translating gives CASSLAGGAYEQYF.

The chain uses TRBV4-3 and TRBJ2-1; TRBD2 matches 8 bases. In germline, CDR1 is LGHNA, CDR2 YSLEER. The CDR3 contains 17 residues. The V gene end was trimmed by 4 bases and the J gene end by 8 bases; junction bases not matched to a gene: 16. The CDR3 region is CASSPRTGLESDDEQFF. DNA for the CDR3: TGCGCCAGCAGCCCCAGGACGGGACTAGAATCCGACGATGAGCAGTTCTTC.

The table lists this clone with a few counts. The chain employs TRBV20-1 and TRBJ2-7, with TRBD2 matching 9 bases. V lost 3 bases and J lost 6; bases outside the gene matches: 6. Germline CDR1 reads DFQATT; CDR2 reads SNEGSKA (reference sequence). The CDR3 is 13 residues long. The chain's CDR3 is CSASLREGGEQYF. CDR3 DNA sequence: TGCAGTGCTAGTTTGCGGGAGGGTGGCGAGCAGTACTTC.

The J gene is TRBJ1-2, the V gene TRBV19, with a weak D call TRBD1 (5 bases). CDR1 LNHDA and CDR2 SQIVND come from the germline V gene (reference sequence). This CDR3 is 14 amino acids long. Trimming cost V 4 bases and J 8 bases, with 17 bases left between them. The CDR3 protein is CASSTDSPYPGYTF. The CDR3 DNA reads TGTGCCAGTAGTACCGACAGCCCTTACCCCGGCTACACCTTC.

This clone has just one count. V and J are TRBV24-1 and TRBJ1-2; D perhaps matches TRBD1 (6 bases). Trimming took 6 bases from V and 7 from J, leaving 26 bases between them. There are 17 residues in the CDR3. Per the germline V gene, CDR1 is KGHDR and CDR2 is SFDVKD. The CDR3 here is CATSQGSTGNLPSGYTF. The CDR3 nucleotides read TGTGCCACCAGTCAGGGGTCGACGGGCAACCTCCCCTCTGGCTACACCTTC.

This chain uses TRBV4-1 with TRBJ1-1; maybe TRBD1 (5 bases). Trimming removed 4 bases from V and 0 bases from J, with 15 bases in between. This CDR3 has 16 amino acids. Germline loops: CDR1 MGHRA, CDR2 YSYEKL. The CDR3 coding sequence is TGCGCCAGCAGCCGCCTTACAGGTTTCATGAACACTGAAGCTTTCTTT. Translating it yields CASSRLTGFMNTEAFF.

This clone appeared a single time. The chain uses TRBV7-2 and TRBJ1-2; no firm D call. Germline CDR1 and CDR2: SGHTA and FQGNSA. The CDR3 consists of 14 residues. Trimming took 2 bases from V and 4 from J, leaving 11 bases between them. The CDR3 loop reads CASSLIVGGYGYTF. The CDR3 DNA is TGTGCCAGCAGCTTAATAGTGGGAGGCTATGGCTACACCTTC.

The sample holds a few counts of this clone. The chain joins TRBV9 to TRBJ1-3; D call uncertain. The CDR3 runs 16 residues. Looked up from germline, CDR1 is SGDLS and CDR2 is YYNGEE. Trimming left V 0 bases short and J 0 bases short, with 10 bases between. CDR3 nucleotides: TGTGCCAGCAGCGTAGTGGGAGTCGACTCTGGAAACACCATATATTTT. The encoded protein is CASSVVGVDSGNTIYF.

Concerning this clone itself: This specimen includes other DNA sequences encoding the same CDR3. CDR3: CASSLGQGNEKLFF. The CDR3 DNA reads as TGTGCCAGCAGCTTGGGACAGGGCAATGAAAAACTGTTTTTT. This sequence joins TRBV7-9 and TRBJ1-4; 9 bases line up with TRBD1. Germline V lookup: CDR1 SEHNR, CDR2 FQNEAQ (reference sequence). The CDR3 is made up of 14 amino acids. V gave up 3 bases and J gave up 5 bases; unmatched junction bases: 1.

V and J are TRBV30 and TRBJ1-6, with 8 nucleotides matching TRBD1. The CDR3 totals 15 residues. Germline values: CDR1 GTSNPN, CDR2 SVGIG (reference sequence). The V gene end was trimmed by 0 bases and the J gene end by 7 bases; junction bases not matched to a gene: 5. The DNA of the CDR3 is TGTGCCTGGAGTGTACCGGACAGGGAGAATTCACCCCTCCACTTT. This codes for CAWSVPDRENSPLHF.

The chain joins TRBV2 to TRBJ2-3; 8 nucleotides match TRBD2. Per the germline V gene, CDR1 is SNHLY and CDR2 is FYNNEI. The CDR3 is 20 residues long. V was pared by 4 bases and J by 2 bases, with 20 bases of the junction left unmatched. The CDR3 loop reads CASSGGPSPGGSGITDTQYF. The CDR3 bases are TGTGCCAGCAGTGGAGGCCCATCCCCGGGGGGTAGCGGGATCACAGATACGCAGTATTTT.

This sequence joins TRBV27 and TRBJ2-3; 9 positions match TRBD2. Germline-derived CDR1 and CDR2 are MNHEY and SMNVEV (reference sequence). V gave up 5 bases and J gave up 5 bases; unmatched junction bases: 8. CDR3 size: 15 residues. As DNA, the CDR3 is TGTGCCAGCAGTAGAGTGACTAGCGGTAGAGATACGCAGTATTTT. Translated: CASSRVTSGRDTQYF.

This chain connects TRBV6-5 to TRBJ2-5; 10 nucleotides match TRBD1. This CDR3 spans 14 amino acids. With V trimmed by 6 bases and J by 5 bases, 6 bases remained unmatched. The germline V gene has CDR1 MNHEY and CDR2 SVGAGI. CDR3: CASSGQGVVETQYF. As DNA, the CDR3 is TGTGCCAGCAGCGGACAGGGGGTAGTGGAGACCCAGTACTTC.

The rearrangement joins TRBV5-1 to TRBJ1-1; the D is unclear. The CDR3 is 18 residues long. Trimming took off 3 bases at V and 1 base at J, with 22 bases between the two ends. From germline, CDR1 is SGHRS and CDR2 YFSETQ. The CDR3 bases are TGCGCCAGCAGCTCAATGATCGAGGCCCCGGAGCCGAACACTGAAGCTTTCTTT. It yields the protein CASSSMIEAPEPNTEAFF.

The chain carries TRBV21-1 and TRBJ1-6; the D segment call TRBD1 is taken from the table without a DNA check. TRBV21-1 is annotated as a pseudogene. This CDR3 contains 16 residues. This CDR3 is CASSPTGIGYNSPLHF. CDR3 DNA sequence: TGTGCCAGCAGTCCGACAGGGATTGGATATAATTCACCCCTCCACTTT.

The chain has TRBV18 and TRBJ1-3, with TRBD1 matching over 7 bases. The CDR3 is made up of 16 amino acids. Per germline, CDR1 KGHSH and CDR2 LQKENI. V gave up 3 bases and J gave up 0 bases; unmatched junction bases: 5. CDR3 in DNA: TGTGCCAGCTCACCGGCAGGGGGAGCCTCTGGAAACACCATATATTTT. Its translation: CASSPAGGASGNTIYF.